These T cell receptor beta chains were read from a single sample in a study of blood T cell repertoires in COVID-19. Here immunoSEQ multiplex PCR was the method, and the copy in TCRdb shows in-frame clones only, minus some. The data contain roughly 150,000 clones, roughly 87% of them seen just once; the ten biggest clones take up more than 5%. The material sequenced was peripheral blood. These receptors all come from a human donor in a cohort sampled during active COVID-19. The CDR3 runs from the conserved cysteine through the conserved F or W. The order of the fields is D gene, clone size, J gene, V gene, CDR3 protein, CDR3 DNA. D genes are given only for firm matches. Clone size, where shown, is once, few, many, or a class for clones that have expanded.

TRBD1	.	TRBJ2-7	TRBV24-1	CATSDSRTGIRDLDEQYF	TGTGCCACCAGTGATTCTCGGACAGGGATAAGGGACCTTGACGAGCAGTACTTC
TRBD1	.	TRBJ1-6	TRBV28	CASSYGDRRYSPLHF	TGTGCCAGCAGTTATGGGGACAGGCGATATTCACCCCTCCACTTT
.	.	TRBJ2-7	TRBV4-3	CASSQGRLAGGEQYF	TGCGCCAGCAGCCAAGGCCGCTTGGCTGGGGGGGAGCAGTACTTC
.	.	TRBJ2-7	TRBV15	CATSRGTVYEQYF	TGTGCCACCAGCAGAGGGACAGTCTACGAGCAGTACTTC
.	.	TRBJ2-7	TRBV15	CATSSPGQSYEQYF	TGTGCCACCAGCAGTCCCGGACAGTCCTACGAGCAGTACTTC
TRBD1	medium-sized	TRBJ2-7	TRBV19	CASSIGTGTYEQYF	TGTGCCAGTAGTATTGGGACAGGGACCTACGAGCAGTACTTC
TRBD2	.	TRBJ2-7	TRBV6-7	CASSQGLDSDEQYF	TGTGCCAGCAGTCAGGGACTAGACTCTGACGAGCAGTACTTC
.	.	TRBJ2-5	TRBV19	CASSIIGVGRETQYF	TGTGCCAGTAGTATAATCGGGGTAGGCCGAGAGACCCAGTACTTC
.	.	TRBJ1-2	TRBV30	CAWSIGQNYGYTF	TGTGCCTGGAGTATCGGACAGAACTATGGCTACACCTTC
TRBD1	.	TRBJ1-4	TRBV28	CASSPSGTGREKLFF	TGTGCCAGCAGCCCATCCGGGACAGGGAGGGAAAAACTGTTTTTT
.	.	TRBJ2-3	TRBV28	CASNTLVGPGPDTQYF	TGTGCCAGCAACACCCTTGTGGGGCCAGGGCCAGATACGCAGTATTTT
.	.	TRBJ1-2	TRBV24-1	CATSDFDSYGYTF	TGTGCCACCAGTGACTTCGACAGCTATGGCTACACCTTC
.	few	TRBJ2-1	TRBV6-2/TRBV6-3	CASSWTAVLEQFF	TGTGCCAGCAGTTGGACTGCCGTACTTGAGCAGTTCTTC
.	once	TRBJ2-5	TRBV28	CASNQKQGAKETQYF	TGTGCCAGCAATCAAAAACAGGGTGCCAAAGAGACCCAGTACTTC
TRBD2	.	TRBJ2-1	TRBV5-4	CASSPERELINEQFF	TGTGCCAGCAGCCCGGAGCGGGAGCTAATCAATGAGCAGTTCTTC
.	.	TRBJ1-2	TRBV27	CASSSRGGGYTF	TGTGCCAGCAGTTCAAGAGGGGGAGGCTACACCTTC
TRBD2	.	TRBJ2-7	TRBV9	CASSVSGTTYEQYF	TGTGCCAGCAGCGTTAGCGGGACGACCTACGAGCAGTACTTC
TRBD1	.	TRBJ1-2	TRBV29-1	CSAPRGRDGYTF	TGCAGCGCCCCGAGGGGGCGGGATGGCTACACCTTC
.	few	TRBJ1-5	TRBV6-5	CASSQAHDQPQHF	TGTGCCAGCAGTCAGGCCCACGATCAGCCCCAGCATTTT
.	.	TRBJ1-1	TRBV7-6	CASSLAAGLSNTEAFF	TGTGCCAGCAGCTTAGCGGCGGGGCTCTCGAACACTGAAGCTTTCTTT
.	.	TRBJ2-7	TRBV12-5	CASGLVEGSEQYF	TGTGCTAGTGGTTTGGTCGAGGGTTCCGAGCAGTACTTC
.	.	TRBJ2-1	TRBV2	CASSEFAYNEQFF	TGTGCCAGCAGTGAGTTCGCCTACAATGAGCAGTTCTTC
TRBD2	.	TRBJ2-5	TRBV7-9	CASGLARETQYF	TGTGCCAGCGGACTAGCGAGAGAGACCCAGTACTTC
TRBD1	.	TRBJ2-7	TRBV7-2	CASSPGTGRSSYEQYF	TGTGCCAGCAGCCCCGGGACAGGGCGAAGCTCCTACGAGCAGTACTTC
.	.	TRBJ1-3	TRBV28	CASSLPGLSGNTIYF	TGTGCCAGCAGTTTGCCAGGGCTCTCTGGAAACACCATATATTTT
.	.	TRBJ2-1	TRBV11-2	CASSLEPGTINNEQFF	TGTGCCAGCAGCTTAGAGCCAGGGACAATTAACAATGAGCAGTTCTTC
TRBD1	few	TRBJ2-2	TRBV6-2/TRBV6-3	CASSDHRGTIGELFF	TGTGCCAGCAGTGACCACAGGGGAACGATCGGGGAGCTGTTTTTT
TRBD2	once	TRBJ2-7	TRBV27	CASNSIAGGDYEQYF	TGTGCCAGCAACTCGATAGCGGGAGGGGACTACGAGCAGTACTTC
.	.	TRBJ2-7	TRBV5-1	CASSLGGGDVGSYEQYF	TGCGCCAGCAGCTTGGGGGGCGGGGACGTAGGGTCCTACGAGCAGTACTTC
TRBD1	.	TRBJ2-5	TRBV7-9	CASSLTGEETQYF	TGTGCCAGCAGCTTGACAGGGGAAGAGACCCAGTACTTC
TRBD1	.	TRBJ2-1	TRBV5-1	CASRTGGGFVNEQFF	TGCGCCAGCAGGACAGGGGGCGGGTTTGTTAATGAGCAGTTCTTC
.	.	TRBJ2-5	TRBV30	CAWSGYETQYF	TGTGCCTGGAGTGGCTATGAGACCCAGTACTTC
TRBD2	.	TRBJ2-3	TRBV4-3	CASSQVGGRGTDTQYF	TGCGCCAGCAGCCAAGTCGGAGGGAGGGGCACAGATACGCAGTATTTT
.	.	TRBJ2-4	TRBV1	CTSSQVLVLTSGVAKNIQYF	TGCACCAGCAGCCAAGTTTTGGTCCTGACTAGCGGGGTAGCCAAAAACATTCAGTACTTC
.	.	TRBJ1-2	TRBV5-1	CASSLEIGYGYTF	TGCGCCAGCAGCTTGGAAATCGGGTATGGCTACACCTTC
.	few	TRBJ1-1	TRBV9	CASSVDSRSNTEAFF	TGTGCCAGCAGCGTAGATTCCAGGTCGAACACTGAAGCTTTCTTT
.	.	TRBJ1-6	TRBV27	CASSSAKSSGSPLHF	TGTGCCAGCAGTTCCGCAAAGTCTAGTGGTTCACCCCTCCACTTT
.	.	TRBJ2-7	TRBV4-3	CASSQDQAAAEQYF	TGCGCCAGCAGCCAAGATCAAGCCGCCGCCGAGCAGTACTTC
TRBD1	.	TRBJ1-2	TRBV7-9	CASSWRQGNGYTF	TGTGCCAGCAGCTGGAGACAGGGGAATGGCTACACCTTC
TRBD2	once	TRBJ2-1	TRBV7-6	CASSLDPAGSVNEQFF	TGTGCCAGCAGCTTAGATCCAGCGGGGTCGGTCAATGAGCAGTTCTTC
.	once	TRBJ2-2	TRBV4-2	CASSQDRAGWSYGGELFF	TGTGCCAGCAGCCAAGATAGGGCGGGGTGGAGTTACGGCGGGGAGCTGTTTTTT
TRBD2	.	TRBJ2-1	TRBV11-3	CASSSRLAGGNEQFF	TGTGCCAGCAGCTCAAGACTAGCGGGGGGTAATGAGCAGTTCTTC
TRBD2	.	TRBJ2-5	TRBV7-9	CASRSGTSPETQYF	TGTGCCAGCAGATCCGGGACTAGCCCAGAGACCCAGTACTTC
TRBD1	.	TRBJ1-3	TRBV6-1	CASSEATGVPGNTIYF	TGTGCCAGCAGTGAAGCGACAGGGGTCCCTGGAAACACCATATATTTT
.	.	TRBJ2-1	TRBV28	CASSPHLSSYNEQFF	TGTGCCAGCAGTCCCCACTTGAGCTCCTACAATGAGCAGTTCTTC
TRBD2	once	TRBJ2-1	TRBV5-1	CASSWVTSGTSRYNEQFF	TGCGCCAGCAGCTGGGTTACTTCCGGGACTAGCCGATACAATGAGCAGTTCTTC
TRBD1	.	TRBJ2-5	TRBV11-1	CASSPGQPRKTQYF	TGTGCCAGCAGCCCGGGACAGCCAAGGAAGACCCAGTACTTC
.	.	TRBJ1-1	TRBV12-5	CASGFWGEAEAFF	TGTGCTAGTGGTTTCTGGGGGGAGGCCGAAGCTTTCTTT
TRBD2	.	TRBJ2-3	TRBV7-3	CASSSLSGSSADTQYF	TGTGCCAGCAGCTCTCTTAGCGGGAGCTCCGCAGATACGCAGTATTTT
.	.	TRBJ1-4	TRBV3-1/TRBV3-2	CASSQEEPSFEKLFF	TGTGCCAGCAGCCAAGAGGAGCCCAGTTTCGAAAAACTGTTTTTT
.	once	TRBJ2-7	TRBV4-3	CASSQDEGDYEQYF	TGCGCCAGCAGCCAAGATGAGGGCGACTACGAGCAGTACTTC
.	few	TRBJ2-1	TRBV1	CTSSPSGTSGSNEQFF	TGCACCAGCAGCCCATCCGGGACTAGCGGGAGTAATGAGCAGTTCTTC
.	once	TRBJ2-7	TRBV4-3	CASSQEGRGSYEQYF	TGCGCCAGCAGCCAAGAAGGTCGGGGCTCCTACGAGCAGTACTTC
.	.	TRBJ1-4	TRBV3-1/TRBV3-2	CASSYRGTNEKLFF	TGTGCCAGCAGCTACAGAGGGACTAATGAAAAACTGTTTTTT
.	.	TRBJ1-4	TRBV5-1	CASSQGTSQRNEKLFF	TGCGCCAGCAGCCAAGGGACATCCCAAAGGAATGAAAAACTGTTTTTT
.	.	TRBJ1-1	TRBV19	CASSIQASSPNTEAFF	TGTGCCAGTAGTATACAGGCCAGCTCACCGAACACTGAAGCTTTCTTT
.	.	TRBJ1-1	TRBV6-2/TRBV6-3	CASSWQQGTEAFF	TGTGCCAGCAGCTGGCAACAGGGCACTGAAGCTTTCTTT
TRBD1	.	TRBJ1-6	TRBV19	CASSHRGDNSPLHF	TGTGCCAGTAGCCACAGGGGCGATAATTCACCCCTCCACTTT
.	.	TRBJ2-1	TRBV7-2	CASSLLSGGSYNEQFF	TGTGCCAGCAGCTTGTTGAGCGGTGGCTCCTACAATGAGCAGTTCTTC
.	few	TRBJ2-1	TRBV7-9	CASRPPRGGRYNEQFF	TGTGCCAGCAGACCCCCGAGGGGGGGGCGCTACAATGAGCAGTTCTTC